This entry is about one TCR beta chain. The entry originates in a study of response to subunit inactivated influenza vaccine. TCRdb processed the RT-PCR reads anew with MiXCR; each CDR3 protein has one entry. This table has under 200,000 distinct CDR3 sequences, 9.5% to 15% appearing once. The CDR3 consists of 15 residues. Trimming cost V 4 bases and J 1 base; bases outside gene matches: 6. CDR1 MNHEY and CDR2 SMNVEV come from the germline V gene (reference sequence). In addition, the sample was reused for a study of T cells expressing NK-cell markers. That work contributes: TCR beta cDNA was made by 5'RACE template switching with UMIs. Sorted CD3+CD56+NKG2C+, CD3+CD56+NKG2C- and CD3+CD56-NKG2C+ T-cell subsets were beta-chain profiled.

The V gene is TRBV27, the J gene TRBJ2-5, with 7 nucleotides matching TRBD2. The clonotype originates from a man aged 50 to 60 who received an inactivated influenza vaccine. The specimen comprised CD8+ T cells sorted from PBMCs, sampled roughly 12 days after vaccination. CDR3 residues: CASSSSPGGQETQYF. DNA of the CDR3: TGTGCCAGCAGTTCCTCCCCGGGGGGCCAAGAGACCCAGTACTTC.